The source of this TCR beta chain is a study of T cells in Graves' hyperthyroidism and ophthalmopathy. Study-wide results and limits: Ophthalmopathy, which appeared later, was predicted by the model a median approximately 6 months before onset.

With respect to this clonotype: Its antigen is undetermined.

Using RNA transcripts as the source, TCR beta CDR3 regions were amplified. First-round RT-PCR with HTBI primers amplified the TCR CDR3 region. TCRdb reanalysed the multiplex PCR reads using MiXCR and keeps one entry per CDR3 protein. The repertoire includes approximately 740,000 distinct CDR3 sequences, 14% of them detected once, and about 10% sits in the top ten. The origin of this receptor is a woman under 30 with Graves' hyperthyroidism. Input material: blood.

DNA for the CDR3: TGCAGTGCTAGGGGGCCTTCCCGGGACGAGCAGTACTTC. This codes for CSARGPSRDEQYF. This chain links TRBV20-1 with TRBJ2-7; D may be TRBD1 (5 bases). With 3 bases removed from V and 5 bases from J, the gap between germline ends came to 14 bases. Germline lookup yields CDR1 DFQATT and CDR2 SNEGSKA (reference sequence). This CDR3 region has 13 residues.